These 7 T cell receptor beta chains came from one sample sequenced in a study of T cell changes during pregnancy in multiple sclerosis. TCRdb keeps only in-frame clones here, not all; method: immunoSEQ multiplex PCR. The table includes about 74,000 clones, around nine tenths detected once. Sequenced material: peripheral blood, taken before pregnancy. Receptors originate from a female donor with multiple sclerosis, enrolled in a pregnancy study.

The chain joins TRBV4-2 to TRBJ2-3; 8 nucleotides match TRBD2. The trim removed 0 bases at V and 12 bases at J, leaving 8 bases unmatched. This CDR3 spans 14 amino acids. Germline-derived CDR1 and CDR2 are LGHNA and YNFKEQ. CDR3 residues: CASSQDRGREEQYF. CDR3 DNA: TGTGCCAGCAGCCAAGATAGAGGGCGGGAGGAACAGTATTTT.

This chain links TRBV19 with TRBJ2-5; D may be TRBD1 (6 bases). Germline CDR1 LNHDA, CDR2 SQIVND (reference sequence). V dropped 5 bases and J dropped 2 bases, with 9 bases sitting between them. The CDR3 spans 13 residues. The CDR3 protein is CASSEGTQETQYF. The CDR3 bases are TGTGCCAGTAGTGAGGGGACACAAGAGACCCAGTACTTC.

The V gene is TRBV7-8, the J gene TRBJ1-5; D is ambiguous. The germline CDR1 and CDR2 sequences are SGHVS and FQNEAQ. The CDR3 length is 12 residues. Between the trimmed V and J ends, which lost 3 bases and 6 bases, there was a span of 6 bases. The chain's CDR3 is CASSFRGQPQHF. The CDR3 DNA is TGTGCCAGCAGCTTCCGGGGTCAGCCCCAGCATTTT.

The V call is TRBV4-1, the J call TRBJ2-2; TRBD2 agrees at 7 bases. Looked up from germline, CDR1 is MGHRA and CDR2 is YSYEKL. The junction had 5 bases not matched to a gene; V was cut back by 6 bases and J by 1 base. The CDR3 has 15 residues. Here the CDR3 reads CASRLSGVNTGELFF. The CDR3 nucleotides are TGCGCCAGCAGGTTAAGCGGGGTGAACACCGGGGAGCTGTTTTTT.

This sequence joins TRBV2 and TRBJ2-7; 8 bases align to TRBD1. Germline V gene data show CDR1 as SNHLY and CDR2 as FYNNEI. The CDR3 consists of 15 residues. Unmatched junction bases numbered 12, after V lost 6 bases and J lost 5 bases. The DNA of the CDR3 is TGTGCCAGCAGCGATACCGGACAGGGATGGGACGAGCAGTACTTC. This gives the protein CASSDTGQGWDEQYF.

This chain connects TRBV6-6 to TRBJ2-1, with 11 bases identical to TRBD2. Trimming took 6 bases from V and 4 from J; bases not matched to a gene: 5. Germline loops: CDR1 MNHNY, CDR2 SVGAGI (reference sequence). This CDR3 spans 15 amino acids. DNA of the CDR3: TGTGCCAGCAGCCTAGGGACTAGCGGTTACAATGAGCAGTTCTTC. Protein: CASSLGTSGYNEQFF.

The rearrangement links TRBV27 to TRBJ1-1, with 7 bases identical to TRBD1. The CDR3 sequence is 14 residues long. J lost 6 bases, V lost 5 bases, and 9 bases had no gene match. In germline, CDR1 is MNHEY, CDR2 SMNVEV (reference sequence). The DNA of the CDR3 is TGTGCCAGCAGTCTACAGGGGCATGGGGCTGAAGCTTTCTTT. It yields the protein CASSLQGHGAEAFF.